These 7 T cell receptor beta chains came from one sample sequenced in a study of blood T cell repertoires in COVID-19. Here immunoSEQ multiplex PCR was the method, and the copy in TCRdb shows in-frame clones only, minus some. The table has 35,000 to 45,000 clones, 70% to 90% seen once; the top ten hold about an eighth. The sequencing input was peripheral blood. The receptors originated from a human donor in a cohort sampled during active COVID-19.

A single count supports this clone. The J gene is TRBJ1-2, the V gene TRBV7-8; D remains unclear. Looked up from germline, CDR1 is SGHVS and CDR2 is FQNEAQ. Trimming cost V 5 bases and J 0 bases, with 19 bases left between them. This CDR3 has 17 amino acids. The CDR3 sequence is CASSLLRGPTSNYGYTF. The CDR3 DNA follows: TGTGCCAGCAGCCTCCTTAGAGGGCCTACTTCTAACTATGGCTACACCTTC.

In this sample, this clone turned up once. The gene calls are TRBV28 and TRBJ2-5; 8 bases fit TRBD2. V trimming: 2 bases; J trimming: 0 bases; junction bases outside the gene matches: 5. CDR1 is MDHEN and CDR2 is SYDVKM in the germline V gene. This CDR3 region has 16 residues. The CDR3 DNA reads TGTGCCAGCAGTTTACATGAGCGGGGGAACCAAGAGACCCAGTACTTC. Translating gives CASSLHERGNQETQYF.

CDR3: CASSAGLAGGRTGELFF. CDR3 nucleotide sequence: TGTGCCAGCAGCGCGGGACTAGCGGGGGGGAGAACCGGGGAGCTGTTTTTT. The chain links TRBV11-2 to TRBJ2-2; TRBD2 matches 16 bases. Trimming took 5 bases from V and 5 from J; bases not matched to a gene: 5. The CDR3 is 17 amino acids. The germline V gene encodes CDR1 SGHAT and CDR2 FQNNGV.

The rearrangement links TRBV3-1 (or the pseudogene TRBV3-2) to TRBJ2-2, with TRBD2 as a possible D gene (5 bases). The V gene lost 7 bases and the J gene lost 0 bases, with 15 bases spanning the gap. CDR3 length equals 16 residues. Germline V gene sequence: CDR1 LGHDT, CDR2 YNNKEL (reference sequence). The chain's CDR3 is CASNRRNSANTGELFF. The CDR3 DNA reads TGTGCCAGCAATCGGAGGAACTCGGCGAACACCGGGGAGCTGTTTTTT.

The J gene is TRBJ2-3, the V gene TRBV5-6, with a possible D match to TRBD1 (6 bases). The CDR3 length is 14 residues. The germline V and J ends were trimmed by 4 bases and 6 bases, with 15 bases remaining between them. Per the germline V gene, CDR1 is SGHDT and CDR2 is YYEEEE. Here the CDR3 reads CASSTDSWRDTQYF. CDR3 coding DNA: TGTGCCAGCAGCACGGACAGCTGGAGGGATACGCAGTATTTT.

This chain uses TRBV5-1 with TRBJ2-3, with 7 nucleotides matching TRBD1. Germline CDR1 SGHRS, CDR2 YFSETQ. The ends lost 4 bases at V and 6 bases at J; junction bases unmatched: 8. The CDR3 spans 14 residues. The CDR3 coding sequence is TGCGCCAGCAGCCCTGACAGGGCCGGCGATACGCAGTATTTT. Amino acid sequence: CASSPDRAGDTQYF.

In DNA, the CDR3 is TGTGCCAGCAGCCATGGACTCTGGAGCTCCTACGAGCAGTACTTC. Amino acids: CASSHGLWSSYEQYF. The V call is TRBV14, the J call TRBJ2-7, with D maybe TRBD2 (5 bases). CDR3 length: 15 residues. Trimming stripped 3 bases from V and 0 bases from J, with 12 bases between. Germline V lookup: CDR1 SGHDN, CDR2 FVKESK. The full variable domain, rest sourced from reference TRBV14 and TRBJ2-7, is EAGVTQFPSHSVIEKGQTVTLRCDPISGHDNLYWYRRVMGKEIKFLLHFVKESKQDESGMPNNRFLAERTGGTYSTLKVQPAELEDSGVYFCASSHGLWSSYEQYFGPGTRLTVT.